One and the same sample provided the 27 T cell receptor beta chains below, sequenced in a study of T cells in women clearing cervical HPV infection. Assay used: immunoSEQ multiplex PCR; TCRdb lists only in-frame clones, some missing. The sample is made up of under 40,000 clones, and the top ten hold 6.4% of it. Material: blood buffy coat. The receptors were gathered from a woman between 18 and 69 years old with a cervical HPV16 infection that either progressed to CIN3+ or cleared (not recorded which).

With respect to this clone: Read sequence stops 3 residues before the CDR3 end, and the germline J gene provides the missing end. This chain joins TRBV2 and TRBJ2-5; tentative D call: TRBD1 (6 bases). Germline CDR1 SNHLY, CDR2 FYNNEI. Trimming shortened V by 6 bases and J by 4 bases, and 15 bases separated the two germline ends. The CDR3 consists of 14 residues. The part of the CDR3 DNA that was read is TGTGCCAGCAGGGGCAGGGGCCTCGGAGAGACC. Amino acid sequence: CASRGRGLGET. In full, the CDR3 reads CASRGRGLGETQYF. The variable domain in full, with the rest retrieved from reference TRBV2 and TRBJ2-5, is EPEVTQTPSHQVTQMGQEVILRCVPISNHLYFYWYRQILGQKVEFLVSFYNNEISEKSEIFDDQFSVERPDGSNFTLKIRSTKLEDSAMYFCASRGRGLGETQYFGPGTRLLVL.

As regards this clone: Sequencing ends 3 residues short of the CDR3 end; the germline J gene provides the rest. The chain uses TRBV5-3 and TRBJ2-1; 13 positions agree with TRBD2. TRBV5-3 is an open reading frame whose function is uncertain. The J segment lost 7 bases and the V segment lost 4 bases, leaving 17 bases of the junction unmatched. The CDR3 has 19 residues. The sequenced part of the CDR3 DNA is TGTGCCAGAAGCCGGATGATCCACAAACTAGCGGGAGGGCGTAATGAG. Residues: CARSRMIHKLAGGRNE. The complete CDR3 protein is CARSRMIHKLAGGRNEQFF.

The part of the CDR3 DNA that was read is TGTGCCAGCTCACTGGGGGCTGCGGAGACC. It encodes CASSLGAAET. The CDR3 reads in full as CASSLGAAETQYF. V is TRBV18 and J is TRBJ2-5; a weak D match, TRBD1 (6 bases). The CDR3 end lies 3 residues beyond the end of the read and is filled in from the germline J gene. Between the trimmed V and J ends, which lost 4 bases and 5 bases, there was a span of 11 bases. The CDR3 sequence is 13 residues long. Germline values: CDR1 KGHSH, CDR2 LQKENI.

Comment on this clone: The read terminates 3 residues before the CDR3 end, so the remaining end is supplied by the germline J gene. The chain carries TRBV7-2 and TRBJ1-2; a possible D gene is TRBD1 (6 bases). The length of the CDR3 is 15 residues. The germline gives CDR1 SGHTA, CDR2 FQGNSA. The V end was cut by 5 bases, the J end by 2 bases, with 15 bases between. The chain's CDR3 is CASSPSRGGNYGYTF. CDR3 DNA, as far as it was read: TGTGCCAGCAGCCCCTCTAGGGGGGGCAACTATGGC.

The CDR3 sequence: CASSTRTGPNTGELFF. The part of the CDR3 DNA that was read is TGCGCCAGCAGCACACGGACAGGTCCTAACACCGGGGAG. The V and J genes are TRBV5-1 and TRBJ2-2; TRBD1 matches 7 bases. From the germline J gene comes the end of the CDR3, since the read stops 3 residues before it. This CDR3 is built from 16 residues. Unmatched junction bases numbered 8, after V lost 4 bases and J lost 2 bases. CDR1 SGHRS and CDR2 YFSETQ come from the germline V gene.

A remark on this clone: The read ends 3 residues shy of where the CDR3 ends; the end is completed using the germline J gene. This rearrangement joins TRBV5-1 to TRBJ2-5; no reliable D call. Trimming took 0 bases from V and 4 from J, leaving 10 bases between them. Germline assignment: CDR1 SGHRS and CDR2 YFSETQ. The CDR3 covers 14 residues. CDR3 sequence reads: CASSLALAGETQYF. CDR3 DNA (partial): TGCGCCAGCAGCTTGGCCCTCGCCGGAGAGACC.

Details on this clone: The observed sequence ends 3 residues before the CDR3 terminus, with the missing tail filled in from the germline J gene. The rearrangement joins TRBV7-2 to TRBJ2-5, with 7 bases identical to TRBD1. J was trimmed by 7 bases and V by 5 bases; bases with no gene match: 7. The germline V gene encodes CDR1 SGHTA and CDR2 FQGNSA. The CDR3 is made up of 13 amino acids. The CDR3 loop reads CASSRDSGWTQYF. The covered CDR3 bases are TGTGCCAGCAGCCGGGACAGTGGATGGACC. Full variable domain (missing parts from reference TRBV7-2 and TRBJ2-5): GAGVSQSPSNKVTEKGKDVELRCDPISGHTALYWYRQSLGQGLEFLIYFQGNSAPDKSGLPSDRFSAERTGGSVSTLTIQRTQQEDSAVYLCASSRDSGWTQYFGPGTRLLVL.

In regard to this clone: The missing CDR3 end, 3 residues past where the read stops, is filled in from the germline J gene. The J gene is TRBJ1-1, the V gene TRBV19; 7 nucleotides align to TRBD1. Looked up from germline, CDR1 is LNHDA and CDR2 is SQIVND (reference sequence). The CDR3 has 12 residues. CDR3 loop: CASTDRDSEAFF. The sequenced part of the CDR3 DNA is TGTGCCAGTACAGACCGGGACAGCGAA.

The chain's CDR3 is CASSPQETGGMGEKLFF. CDR3 DNA, as far as it was read: TGTGCCAGCTCACCACAAGAGACAGGGGGCATGGGTGAAAAG. The chain carries TRBV18 and TRBJ2-2; 10 nucleotides align to TRBD1. The CDR3 goes on 3 residues after the read ends, and that part is filled in from the germline J gene. The CDR3 has 17 residues. Germline V lookup: CDR1 KGHSH, CDR2 LQKENI.

A remark on this clone: The read ends 3 residues shy of where the CDR3 ends; the end is completed using the germline J gene. J is TRBJ2-1 and V is TRBV7-3, with 13 bases identical to TRBD2. The CDR3 totals 16 residues. The germline V gene has CDR1 SGHTA and CDR2 FQGTGA. V dropped 4 bases and J dropped 7; count of bases not matched to a gene: 7. CDR3 bases read: TGTGCCAGCAGCTCCCCTACTAGCGGGAGGGGGAATGAG. Translated: CASSSPTSGRGNE. The full CDR3 is CASSSPTSGRGNEQFF.

Note on this clone: The read stops 3 residues short of the end of the CDR3; the missing end is completed from the germline J gene. The chain links TRBV20-1 to TRBJ2-7; 12 bases agree with TRBD1. J lost 1 base, V lost 4 bases, and 5 bases had no gene match. The CDR3 is 15 amino acids. Per the germline V gene, CDR1 is DFQATT and CDR2 is SNEGSKA (reference sequence). Incomplete CDR3 DNA: TGCAGTGCTAAGGGACAGGGGGCCGTATCCTACGAG. Its protein product is CSAKGQGAVSYE. The CDR3, in full, reads CSAKGQGAVSYEQYF.

For this clone: The read finishes 3 residues shy of the CDR3 end, and the germline J gene is used to complete it. This rearrangement joins TRBV20-1 to TRBJ2-7, with D maybe TRBD1 (6 bases). This CDR3 is built from 16 residues. Germline CDR1 reads DFQATT; CDR2 reads SNEGSKA (reference sequence). The ends were cut back, 3 bases at V and 3 bases at J, with 21 bases in the middle. CDR3 sequence reads: CSASPGQQGIGYEQYF. The sequenced CDR3 bases are TGCAGTGCTAGTCCCGGACAACAGGGTATCGGCTACGAG.

On this clone: The CDR3 end lies 3 residues beyond the end of the read and is filled in from the germline J gene. The same CDR3 arises from other DNA sequences in this sample as well. V and J are TRBV11-2 and TRBJ2-1, with TRBD2 identical over 7 bases. In germline, CDR1 is SGHAT, CDR2 FQNNGV. Trimming took 5 bases from V and 4 from J; bases not matched to a gene: 8. The length of the CDR3 is 15 residues. CDR3 bases read: TGTGCCAGCAGCCAAACCAGCGGGGCGTACAATGAG. It translates to CASSQTSGAYNE. The whole CDR3 sequence is CASSQTSGAYNEQFF.

To note about this clone: The CDR3 end lies 3 residues beyond the end of the read and is filled in from the germline J gene. The chain has TRBV29-1 and TRBJ2-2, with D unclear. The CDR3 sequence is 14 residues long. Germline assignment: CDR1 SQVTM and CDR2 ANQGSEA. The CDR3 DNA, read in part, is TGCAGCGTTGAAGGGTCCGGGTCTAATGAAAAG. Translation gives CSVEGSGSNEK. The entire CDR3 protein is CSVEGSGSNEKLFF.

As to this clone: The read falls 3 residues short of the CDR3 end, and the missing part is taken from the germline J gene. The J gene is TRBJ1-4, the V gene TRBV5-1, with a tentative D call TRBD1 (5 bases). Germline CDR1 reads SGHRS; CDR2 reads YFSETQ. The CDR3 extends over 16 amino acids. Deletions cut 3 bases from V and 1 base from J, with 13 bases between. The CDR3 sequence: CASSSQLGGTNEKLFF. Incomplete CDR3 DNA: TGCGCCAGCAGCTCGCAACTGGGGGGAACTAATGAAAAA.

With regard to this clone: The missing CDR3 end, 3 residues past where the read stops, is filled in from the germline J gene. This chain links TRBV7-8 with TRBJ2-2; possible D gene TRBD1, 5 bases. CDR3 size: 16 residues. Trimming shortened V by 4 bases and J by 5 bases, and 17 bases separated the two germline ends. In germline, CDR1 is SGHVS, CDR2 FQNEAQ. The covered CDR3 bases are TGTGCCAGCAGCTCGATGGTCGGCAGGGAAACCGGGGAG. Its protein product is CASSSMVGRETGE. The whole CDR3 protein is CASSSMVGRETGELFF.

Regarding this clone: The read ends 3 residues before the CDR3 terminus; that terminus is restored from the germline J gene. This sequence joins TRBV10-3 and TRBJ2-1; possibly TRBD1 for D (5 bases). CDR3 length: 11 residues. Deletions cut 5 bases from V and 7 bases from J, with 6 bases between. Germline assignment: CDR1 ENHRY and CDR2 SYGVKD. The CDR3 sequence: CAISQGNEQFF. The sequenced CDR3 bases are TGTGCCATCAGTCAGGGAAATGAG.

The CDR3 reads CAWSAYRIPTGSYGYTF. The CDR3 bases that were read are TGTGCCTGGAGTGCCTACCGTATTCCGACAGGCTCCTATGGC. J is TRBJ1-2 and V is TRBV30; the D gene is possibly TRBD1 (6 bases). Read sequence stops 3 residues before the CDR3 end, and the germline J gene provides the missing end. The V gene lost 1 base and the J gene lost 4 bases, with 22 bases spanning the gap. The CDR3 loop spans 17 amino acids. CDR1 GTSNPN and CDR2 SVGIG come from the germline V gene (reference sequence).

A remark on this clone: Coverage ceases 3 residues before the CDR3 finishes, and the germline J gene fills in the end. This chain uses TRBV2 with TRBJ1-6; D unclear. V lost 3 bases and J lost 10, with 4 bases in between. Germline V gene data show CDR1 as SNHLY and CDR2 as FYNNEI. The CDR3 is 11 amino acids. The CDR3: CASSDPSPLHF. CDR3 bases read: TGTGCCAGCAGTGATCCATCACCC.

The sequenced CDR3 bases are TGCGCCAGCAGCCCCGGGACAGGGGGCTCGGAGACG. It encodes CASSPGTGGSET. The complete CDR3 protein is CASSPGTGGSETQYF. The chain is built from TRBV5-1 and TRBJ2-3; 12 bases fit TRBD1. Read data end 3 residues before the CDR3 end; the end is taken from the germline J gene. The CDR3 loop spans 15 amino acids. Germline V gene data show CDR1 as SGHRS and CDR2 as YFSETQ.

A word on this clone: From the germline J gene comes the end of the CDR3, since the read stops 3 residues before it. V gene TRBV7-9 combines with J gene TRBJ2-2, with a tentative D call TRBD2 (5 bases). The CDR3 covers 13 residues. Trimming cost V 6 bases and J 3 bases, with 8 bases left between them. Germline V lookup: CDR1 SEHNR, CDR2 FQNEAQ (reference sequence). The CDR3 bases that were read are TGTGCCAGCAGACTAGAAGACACCGGGGAG. Translation: CASRLEDTGE. The entire CDR3 protein reads CASRLEDTGELFF. Using reference TRBV7-9 and TRBJ2-2 for the parts outside the CDR3, the full variable domain is DTGVSQNPRHKITKRGQNVTFRCDPISEHNRLYWYRQTLGQGPEFLTYFQNEAQLEKSRLLSDRFSAERPKGSFSTLEIQRTEQGDSAMYLCASRLEDTGELFFGEGSRLTVL.

A word on this clone: The CDR3 end is not reached by the read, which stops 3 residues before it; the germline J gene fills it in. The chain is built from TRBV28 and TRBJ2-2; TRBD2 agrees at 8 bases. J lost 5 bases, V lost 5 bases, and 4 bases had no gene match. Germline V CDR1 and CDR2: MDHEN, SYDVKM. This CDR3 is built from 14 residues. The CDR3 sequence is CASSSGSQTGELFF. Incomplete CDR3 DNA: TGTGCCAGCAGTAGCGGGAGTCAGACCGGGGAG.

As regards this clone: The read comes to an end 3 residues before the CDR3 does, leaving the germline J gene to fill in the end. The gene calls are TRBV6-1 and TRBJ1-1; D may be TRBD1 (5 bases). Germline lookup yields CDR1 MNHNS and CDR2 SASEGT. The CDR3 contains 11 residues. The CDR3 DNA, read in part, is TGTGCCAGCAGTGTTGGCCAGGGA. Its translation is CASSVGQG. The full CDR3 is CASSVGQGAFF.

Note on this clone: Read coverage stops 3 residues before the CDR3 terminus; the germline J gene supplies the remainder. J is TRBJ1-2 and V is TRBV2; no reliable D call. The CDR3 is 14 residues long. Germline loops: CDR1 SNHLY, CDR2 FYNNEI. Deletions cut 3 bases from V and 6 bases from J, with 14 bases between. The part of the CDR3 DNA that was read is TGTGCCAGCAGTGACCAGGTATTGTCACATGGC. Its protein product is CASSDQVLSHG. The whole CDR3 reads CASSDQVLSHGYTF.

For this clone: The CDR3 end lies 3 residues beyond the end of the read and is filled in from the germline J gene. The J gene is TRBJ2-4, the V gene TRBV6-2 or TRBV6-3; the D gene is possibly TRBD1 (6 bases). Germline V gives CDR1 MNHEY, CDR2 SVGEGT. This CDR3 region has 12 residues. Incomplete CDR3 DNA: TGTGCCAGCAGTTGGACAGACTATGGT. Amino acids: CASSWTDYG. The full CDR3 reads CASSWTDYGQYF.

About this clone itself: The read terminates 3 residues before the CDR3 end, so the remaining end is supplied by the germline J gene. The chain links TRBV7-7 to TRBJ1-6; no clear D gene. CDR3 length: 14 amino acids. Germline CDR1 is SSHAT and CDR2 is FNYEAQ (reference sequence). Trimming removed 1 base at V and 8 bases at J, with 9 bases between. CDR3 DNA (partial): TGTGCCAGCAGCTTAGGAGGGTTGGATTCACCC. Translating it yields CASSLGGLDSP. The complete CDR3 reads CASSLGGLDSPLHF.

Comments on this clone: The read ends 3 residues before the CDR3 terminus; that terminus is restored from the germline J gene. The rearrangement links TRBV20-1 to TRBJ2-3; 8 bases align to TRBD2. The CDR3 sequence is 13 residues long. Unmatched junction bases numbered 4, after V lost 7 bases and J lost 1 base. Germline CDR1 DFQATT, CDR2 SNEGSKA (reference sequence). Partial CDR3 DNA: TGCAGTGTGATTAGCGGGGGCACAGATACG. It translates to CSVISGGTDT. The CDR3 reads in full as CSVISGGTDTQYF.